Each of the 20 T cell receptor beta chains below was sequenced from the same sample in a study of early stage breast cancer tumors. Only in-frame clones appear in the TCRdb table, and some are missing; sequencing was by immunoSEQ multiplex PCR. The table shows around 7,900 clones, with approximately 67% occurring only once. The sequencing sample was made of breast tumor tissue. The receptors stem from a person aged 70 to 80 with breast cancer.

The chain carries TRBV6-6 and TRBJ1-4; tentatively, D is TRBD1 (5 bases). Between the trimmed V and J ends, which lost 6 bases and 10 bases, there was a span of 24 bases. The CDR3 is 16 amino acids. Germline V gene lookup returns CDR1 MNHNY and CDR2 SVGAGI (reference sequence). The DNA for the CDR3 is TGTGCCAGCAGCCCAGATCGACAATACGCGGGGGTAAAACTGTTTTTT. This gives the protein CASSPDRQYAGVKLFF.

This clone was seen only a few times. In nucleotides, the CDR3 is TGTGCCAGTAACGCAAGGACAGGAGATGGCTACACCTTC. Its translation is CASNARTGDGYTF. This chain links TRBV19 with TRBJ1-2; 7 bases are shared with TRBD1. With 7 bases clipped from V and 6 bases from J, the junction kept 8 bases outside the gene matches. CDR3 length: 13 amino acids. CDR1 and CDR2 from the germline V gene are LNHDA and SQIVND (reference sequence).

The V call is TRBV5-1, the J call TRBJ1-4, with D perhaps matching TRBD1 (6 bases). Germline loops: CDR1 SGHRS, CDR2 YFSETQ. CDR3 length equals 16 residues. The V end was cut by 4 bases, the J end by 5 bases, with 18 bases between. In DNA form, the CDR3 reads TGCGCCAGCAGCCAGGGGCGACAGGAGATCAATGAAAAACTGTTTTTT. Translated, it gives CASSQGRQEINEKLFF.

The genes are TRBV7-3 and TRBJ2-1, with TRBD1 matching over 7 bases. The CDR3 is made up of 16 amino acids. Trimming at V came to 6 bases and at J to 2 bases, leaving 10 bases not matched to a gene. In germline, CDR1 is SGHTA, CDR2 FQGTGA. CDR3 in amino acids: CASSIQGPSPYNEQFF. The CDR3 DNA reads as TGTGCCAGCAGTATACAGGGGCCCTCCCCCTACAATGAGCAGTTCTTC.

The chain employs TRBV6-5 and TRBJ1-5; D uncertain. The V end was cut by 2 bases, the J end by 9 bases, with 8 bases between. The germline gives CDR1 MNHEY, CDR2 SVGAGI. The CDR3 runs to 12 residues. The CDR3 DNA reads TGTGCCAGCAGTTACCCAAACGGGCCCCAGCATTTT. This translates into CASSYPNGPQHF.

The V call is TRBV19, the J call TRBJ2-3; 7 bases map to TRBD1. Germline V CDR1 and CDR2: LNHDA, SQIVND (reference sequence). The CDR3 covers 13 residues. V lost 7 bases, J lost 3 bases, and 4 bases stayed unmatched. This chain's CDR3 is CASKGQSTDTQYF. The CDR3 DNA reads TGTGCCAGTAAGGGACAGTCTACAGATACGCAGTATTTT.

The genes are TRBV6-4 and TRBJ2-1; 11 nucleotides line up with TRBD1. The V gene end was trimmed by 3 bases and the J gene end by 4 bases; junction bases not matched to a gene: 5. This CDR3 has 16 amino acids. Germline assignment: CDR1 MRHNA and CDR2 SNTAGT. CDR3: CASSERGQGGYNEQFF. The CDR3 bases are TGTGCCAGCAGTGAACGGGGACAGGGGGGATACAATGAGCAGTTCTTC.

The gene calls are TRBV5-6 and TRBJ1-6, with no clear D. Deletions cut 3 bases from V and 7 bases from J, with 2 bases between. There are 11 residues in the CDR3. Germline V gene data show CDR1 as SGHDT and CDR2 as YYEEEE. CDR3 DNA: TGTGCCAGCAGCTCAAATTCACCCCTCCACTTT. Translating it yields CASSSNSPLHF.

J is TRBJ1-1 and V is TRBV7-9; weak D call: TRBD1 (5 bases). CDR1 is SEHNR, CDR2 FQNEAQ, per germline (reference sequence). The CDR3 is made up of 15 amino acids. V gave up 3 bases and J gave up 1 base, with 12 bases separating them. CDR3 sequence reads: CASSFPGERNTEAFF. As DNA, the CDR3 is TGTGCCAGCAGCTTTCCGGGGGAAAGGAACACTGAAGCTTTCTTT.

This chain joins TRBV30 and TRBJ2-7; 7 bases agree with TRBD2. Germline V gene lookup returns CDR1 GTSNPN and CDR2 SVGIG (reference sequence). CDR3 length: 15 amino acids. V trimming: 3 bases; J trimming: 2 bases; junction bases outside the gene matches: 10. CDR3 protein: CAWSDIRGGTYEQYF. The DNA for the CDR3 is TGTGCCTGGAGCGACATCCGGGGAGGGACCTACGAGCAGTACTTC.

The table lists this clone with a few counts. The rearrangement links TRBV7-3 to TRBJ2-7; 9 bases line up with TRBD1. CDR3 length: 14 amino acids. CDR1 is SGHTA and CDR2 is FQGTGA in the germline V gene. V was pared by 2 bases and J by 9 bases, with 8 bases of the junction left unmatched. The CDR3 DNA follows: TGTGCCAGCAGCTTATCGGGACAGGGATCCGGGCAGTACTTC. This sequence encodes CASSLSGQGSGQYF. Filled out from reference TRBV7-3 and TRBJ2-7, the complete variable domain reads GAGVSQTPSNKVTEKGKYVELRCDPISGHTALYWYRQSLGQGPEFLIYFQGTGAADDSGLPNDRFFAVRPEGSVSTLKIQRTERGDSAVYLCASSLSGQGSGQYFGPGTRLTVT.

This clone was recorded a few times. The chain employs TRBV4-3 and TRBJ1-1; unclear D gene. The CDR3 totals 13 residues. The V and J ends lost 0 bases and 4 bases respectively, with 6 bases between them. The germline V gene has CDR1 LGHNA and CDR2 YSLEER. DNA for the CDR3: TGCGCCAGCAGCCAAGAAAGGAGCACTGAAGCTTTCTTT. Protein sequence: CASSQERSTEAFF.

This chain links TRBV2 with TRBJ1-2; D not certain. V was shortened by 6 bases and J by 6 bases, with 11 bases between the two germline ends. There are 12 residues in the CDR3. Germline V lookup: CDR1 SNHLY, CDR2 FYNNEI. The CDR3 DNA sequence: TGTGCCAGCAGGGCAGAGGTCGATGGCTACACCTTC. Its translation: CASRAEVDGYTF.

The CDR3 nucleotides read TGCGCCAGCAGCTTAATTACAGGGCAAGACACTGAAGCTTTCTTT. This codes for CASSLITGQDTEAFF. This chain links TRBV5-1 with TRBJ1-1; possible D gene TRBD1, 6 bases. The germline V gene encodes CDR1 SGHRS and CDR2 YFSETQ. CDR3 length: 15 residues. Trimming removed 2 bases at V and 3 bases at J, with 14 bases between.

The CDR3: CAWSDWGVNSPLHF. The CDR3 DNA is TGTGCCTGGAGTGATTGGGGGGTGAATTCACCCCTCCACTTT. The rearrangement joins TRBV30 to TRBJ1-6, with a weak D call TRBD1 (5 bases). The germline V and J ends were trimmed by 1 base and 7 bases, with 11 bases remaining between them. CDR3 length: 14 residues. Germline loops: CDR1 GTSNPN, CDR2 SVGIG (reference sequence).

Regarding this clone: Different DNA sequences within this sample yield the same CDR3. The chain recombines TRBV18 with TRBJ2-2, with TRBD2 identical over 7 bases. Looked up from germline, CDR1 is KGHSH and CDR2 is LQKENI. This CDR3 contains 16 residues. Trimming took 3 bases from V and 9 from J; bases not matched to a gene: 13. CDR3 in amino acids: CASSPRSGESIRELFF. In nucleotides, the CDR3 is TGTGCCAGCTCACCGCGCAGCGGGGAATCTATTCGGGAGCTGTTTTTT.

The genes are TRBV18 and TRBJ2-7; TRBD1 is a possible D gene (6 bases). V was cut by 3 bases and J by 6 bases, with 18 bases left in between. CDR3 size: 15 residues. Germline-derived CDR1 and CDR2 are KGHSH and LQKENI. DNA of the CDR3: TGTGCCAGCTCACCCCAGCAGGGGCCCCAAGGCGAGCAGTACTTC. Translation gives CASSPQQGPQGEQYF.

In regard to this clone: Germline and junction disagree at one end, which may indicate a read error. The CDR3 nucleotides read TGCGCCAGCAGCCAAGATGACAGGGTGGATGAAAAACTGTTTTTT. Protein product: CASSQDDRVDEKLFF. The chain has TRBV5-5 and TRBJ1-4, with 7 bases lining up with TRBD1. Germline-derived CDR1 and CDR2 are SGHKS and YYEKEE (reference sequence). The CDR3 consists of 15 residues.

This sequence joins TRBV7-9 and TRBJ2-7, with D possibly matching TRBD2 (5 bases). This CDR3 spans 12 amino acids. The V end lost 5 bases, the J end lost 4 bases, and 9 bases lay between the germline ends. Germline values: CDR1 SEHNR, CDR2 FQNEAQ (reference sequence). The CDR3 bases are TGTGCCAGCAGCCCTGGACTTTACGAGCAGTACTTC. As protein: CASSPGLYEQYF.

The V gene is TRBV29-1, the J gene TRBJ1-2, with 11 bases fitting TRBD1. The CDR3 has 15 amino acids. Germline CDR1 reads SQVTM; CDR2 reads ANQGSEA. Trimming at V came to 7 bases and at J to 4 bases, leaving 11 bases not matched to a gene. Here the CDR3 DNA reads TGCAGCGCCTTCAATACCGGGACAGGGGGCTATGGCTACACCTTC. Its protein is CSAFNTGTGGYGYTF.